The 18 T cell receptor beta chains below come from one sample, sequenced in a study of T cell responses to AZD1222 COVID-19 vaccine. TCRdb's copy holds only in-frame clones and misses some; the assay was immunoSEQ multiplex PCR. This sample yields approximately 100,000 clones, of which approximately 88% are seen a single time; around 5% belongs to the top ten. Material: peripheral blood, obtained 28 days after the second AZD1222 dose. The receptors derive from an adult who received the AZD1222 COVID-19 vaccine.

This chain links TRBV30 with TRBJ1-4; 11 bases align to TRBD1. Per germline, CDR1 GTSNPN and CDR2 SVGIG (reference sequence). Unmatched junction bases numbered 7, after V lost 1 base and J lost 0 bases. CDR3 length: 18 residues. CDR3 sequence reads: CAWSGRDRGTSTNEKLFF. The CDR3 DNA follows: TGTGCCTGGAGTGGCCGGGACAGGGGGACTTCAACTAATGAAAAACTGTTTTTT.

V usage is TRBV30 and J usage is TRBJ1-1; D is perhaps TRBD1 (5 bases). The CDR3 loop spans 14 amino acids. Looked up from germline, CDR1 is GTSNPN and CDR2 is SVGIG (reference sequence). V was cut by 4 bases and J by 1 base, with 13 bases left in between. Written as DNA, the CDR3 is TGTGCCTGGAACCGACAGAGATCGAACACTGAAGCTTTCTTT. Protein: CAWNRQRSNTEAFF.

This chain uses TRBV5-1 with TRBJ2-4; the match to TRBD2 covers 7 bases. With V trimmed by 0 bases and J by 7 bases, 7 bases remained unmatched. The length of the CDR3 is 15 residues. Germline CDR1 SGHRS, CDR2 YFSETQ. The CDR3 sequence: CASSLVDGRGNIQYF. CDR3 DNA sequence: TGCGCCAGCAGCTTGGTCGACGGGCGGGGGAACATTCAGTACTTC. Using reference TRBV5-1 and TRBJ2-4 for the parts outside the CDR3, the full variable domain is KAGVTQTPRYLIKTRGQQVTLSCSPISGHRSVSWYQQTPGQGLQFLFEYFSETQRNKGNFPGRFSGRQFSNSRSEMNVSTLELGDSALYLCASSLVDGRGNIQYFGAGTRLSVL.

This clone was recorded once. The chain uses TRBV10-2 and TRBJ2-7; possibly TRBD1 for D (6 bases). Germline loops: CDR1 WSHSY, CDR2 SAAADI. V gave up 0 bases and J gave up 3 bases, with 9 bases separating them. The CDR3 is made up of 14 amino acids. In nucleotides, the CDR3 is TGCGCCAGCAGTGAGTCGGGACACCTCTACGAGCAGTACTTC. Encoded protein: CASSESGHLYEQYF.

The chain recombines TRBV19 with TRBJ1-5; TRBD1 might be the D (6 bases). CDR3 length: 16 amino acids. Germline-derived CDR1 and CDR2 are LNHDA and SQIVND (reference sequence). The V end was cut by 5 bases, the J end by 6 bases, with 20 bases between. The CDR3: CASSDLGLGGSQPQHF. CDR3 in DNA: TGTGCCAGTAGTGACCTGGGGTTAGGGGGAAGTCAGCCCCAGCATTTT. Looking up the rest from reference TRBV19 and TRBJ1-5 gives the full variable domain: DGGITQSPKYLFRKEGQNVTLSCEQNLNHDAMYWYRQDPGQGLRLIYYSQIVNDFQKGDIAEGYSVSREKKESFPLTVTSAQKNPTAFYLCASSDLGLGGSQPQHFGDGTRLSIL.

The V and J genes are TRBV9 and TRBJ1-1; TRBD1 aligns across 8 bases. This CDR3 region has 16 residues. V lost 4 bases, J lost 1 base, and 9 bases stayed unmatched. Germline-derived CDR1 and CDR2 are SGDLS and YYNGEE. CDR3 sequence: CASSHLPGTGNTEAFF. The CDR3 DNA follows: TGTGCCAGCAGCCACCTCCCCGGGACAGGGAACACTGAAGCTTTCTTT.

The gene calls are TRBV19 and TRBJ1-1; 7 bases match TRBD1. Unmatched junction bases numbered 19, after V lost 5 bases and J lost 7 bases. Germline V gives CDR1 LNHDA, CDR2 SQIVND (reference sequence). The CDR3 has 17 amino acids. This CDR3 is CASSVRTEGTAPHEAFF. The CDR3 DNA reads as TGTGCCAGTAGTGTAAGGACTGAGGGGACAGCCCCGCATGAAGCTTTCTTT. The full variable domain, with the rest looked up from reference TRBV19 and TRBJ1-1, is DGGITQSPKYLFRKEGQNVTLSCEQNLNHDAMYWYRQDPGQGLRLIYYSQIVNDFQKGDIAEGYSVSREKKESFPLTVTSAQKNPTAFYLCASSVRTEGTAPHEAFFGQGTRLTVV.

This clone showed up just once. This CDR3 reads CASSSSGGGETQYF. Written as DNA, the CDR3 is TGTGCCAGCAGTTCATCGGGGGGAGGGGAGACCCAGTACTTC. The chain employs TRBV3-1 (or the pseudogene TRBV3-2) and TRBJ2-5; the match to TRBD2 covers 7 bases. The CDR3 consists of 14 residues. V was pared by 6 bases and J by 5 bases, with 9 bases of the junction left unmatched. Germline V gene sequence: CDR1 LGHDT, CDR2 YNNKEL (reference sequence).

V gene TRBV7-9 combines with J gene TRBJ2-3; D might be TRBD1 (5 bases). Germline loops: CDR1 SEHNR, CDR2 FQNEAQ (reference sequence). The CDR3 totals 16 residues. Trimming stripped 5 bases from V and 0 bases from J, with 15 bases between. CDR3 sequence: CASSRGHYSSTDTQYF. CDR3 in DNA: TGTGCCAGCAGCCGCGGACACTATTCTAGCACAGATACGCAGTATTTT.

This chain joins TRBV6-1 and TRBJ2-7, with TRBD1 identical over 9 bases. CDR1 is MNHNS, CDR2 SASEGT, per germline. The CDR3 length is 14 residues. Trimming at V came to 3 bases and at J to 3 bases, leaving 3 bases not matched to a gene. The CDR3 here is CASSEGTGYYEQYF. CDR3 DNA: TGTGCCAGCAGTGAGGGGACAGGGTACTACGAGCAGTACTTC.

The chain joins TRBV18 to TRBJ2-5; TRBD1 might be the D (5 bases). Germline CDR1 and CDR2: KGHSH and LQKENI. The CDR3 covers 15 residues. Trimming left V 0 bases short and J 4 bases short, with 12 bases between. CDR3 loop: CASSPPWQGLETQYF. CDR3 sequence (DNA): TGTGCCAGCTCACCACCCTGGCAGGGCCTAGAGACCCAGTACTTC.

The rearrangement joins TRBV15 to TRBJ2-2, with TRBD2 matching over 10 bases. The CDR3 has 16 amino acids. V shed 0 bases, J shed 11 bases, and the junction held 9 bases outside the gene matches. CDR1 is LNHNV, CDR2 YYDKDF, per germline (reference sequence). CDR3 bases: TGTGCCACCAGCAGAGATGCAGCGGGGGGGCTTGGAGAGCTGTTTTTT. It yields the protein CATSRDAAGGLGELFF.

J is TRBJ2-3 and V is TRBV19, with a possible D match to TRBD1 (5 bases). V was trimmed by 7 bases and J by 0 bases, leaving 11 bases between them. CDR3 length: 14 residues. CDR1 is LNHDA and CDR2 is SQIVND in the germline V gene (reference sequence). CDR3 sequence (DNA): TGTGCCAGTAACCCCCCAGGGAGCACAGATACGCAGTATTTT. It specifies CASNPPGSTDTQYF.

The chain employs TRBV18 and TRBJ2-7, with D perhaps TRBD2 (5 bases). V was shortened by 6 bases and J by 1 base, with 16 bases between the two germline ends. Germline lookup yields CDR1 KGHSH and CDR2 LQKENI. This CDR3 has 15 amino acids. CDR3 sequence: CASSPNSGGSYEQYF. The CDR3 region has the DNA TGTGCCAGCTCGCCTAACTCCGGCGGGTCCTACGAGCAGTACTTC. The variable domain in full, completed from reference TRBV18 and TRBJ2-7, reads NAGVMQNPRHLVRRRGQEARLRCSPMKGHSHVYWYRQLPEEGLKFMVYLQKENIIDESGMPKERFSAEFPKEGPSILRIQQVVRGDSAAYFCASSPNSGGSYEQYFGPGTRLTVT.

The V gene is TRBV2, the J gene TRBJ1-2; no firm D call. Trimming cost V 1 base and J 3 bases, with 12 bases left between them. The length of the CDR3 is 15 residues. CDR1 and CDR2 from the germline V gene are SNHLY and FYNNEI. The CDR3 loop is CASSEGLGEYYGYTF. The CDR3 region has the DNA TGTGCCAGCAGTGAAGGCTTGGGAGAATACTATGGCTACACCTTC. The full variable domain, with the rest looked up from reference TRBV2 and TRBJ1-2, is EPEVTQTPSHQVTQMGQEVILRCVPISNHLYFYWYRQILGQKVEFLVSFYNNEISEKSEIFDDQFSVERPDGSNFTLKIRSTKLEDSAMYFCASSEGLGEYYGYTFGSGTRLTVV.

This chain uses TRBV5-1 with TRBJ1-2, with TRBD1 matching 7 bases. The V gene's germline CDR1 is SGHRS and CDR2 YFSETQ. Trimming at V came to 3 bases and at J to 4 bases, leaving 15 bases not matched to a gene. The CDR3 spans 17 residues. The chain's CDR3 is CASSSQGDIVDSYGYTF. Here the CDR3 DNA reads TGCGCCAGCAGCTCCCAGGGGGATATAGTGGATAGCTATGGCTACACCTTC.

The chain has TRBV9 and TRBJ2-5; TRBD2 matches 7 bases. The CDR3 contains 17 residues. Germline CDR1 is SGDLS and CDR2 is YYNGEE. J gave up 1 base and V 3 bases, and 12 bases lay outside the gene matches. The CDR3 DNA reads TGTGCCAGCAGCGGCCCGGCGGGCGGGGGACTCCAAGAGACCCAGTACTTC. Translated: CASSGPAGGGLQETQYF.

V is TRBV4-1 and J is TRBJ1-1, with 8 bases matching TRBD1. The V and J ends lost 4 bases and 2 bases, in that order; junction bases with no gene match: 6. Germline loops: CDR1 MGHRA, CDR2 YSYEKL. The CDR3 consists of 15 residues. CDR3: CASSLRQGTNTEAFF. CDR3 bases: TGCGCCAGCAGCCTCCGACAGGGGACTAACACTGAAGCTTTCTTT.